Listed below are T cell receptor beta chains from one sample, sequenced in a study of vaccination and CD4 T cells after COVID-19. TCRdb used MiXCR to reprocess the PCR reads, holding one entry per CDR3 protein. The sample lists more than 15,000 distinct CDR3 sequences, roughly 46% occurring once. These receptors have no known antigen. The specimen comprised CD4+ T cells from blood, cultured in vitro, sampled before SARS-CoV-2 vaccination. These receptors were collected from a human donor who had recovered from COVID-19. Each CDR3 is given with its conserved first and last residue. D genes are given only for firm matches. For some rows the clone size is stated as once, few or many, or as a class when expanded; others skip it.

abundance: .
v_gene: TRBV11-2
j_gene: TRBJ1-6
d_gene: .
CDR3aa: CASSLGFATNSPLHF
CDR3nt: TGTGCCAGCAGCTTAGGTTTTGCCACTAATTCACCCCTCCACTTT

abundance: once
v_gene: TRBV30
j_gene: TRBJ2-7
d_gene: .
CDR3aa: CAWSLRSNEQYF
CDR3nt: TGTGCCTGGAGCCTCCGGTCCAACGAGCAGTACTTC

abundance: .
v_gene: TRBV2
j_gene: TRBJ2-2
d_gene: .
CDR3aa: CASSEIVTGELFF
CDR3nt: TGTGCCAGCAGTGAAATCGTTACCGGGGAGCTGTTTTTT

abundance: few
v_gene: TRBV7-9
j_gene: TRBJ1-2
d_gene: .
CDR3aa: CASTRERPATNHGYTF
CDR3nt: TGTGCCAGCACGAGAGAGAGGCCAGCAACAAATCATGGCTACACCTTC

abundance: few
v_gene: TRBV7-2
j_gene: TRBJ1-3
d_gene: .
CDR3aa: CASSSGHYSGNTIYF
CDR3nt: TGTGCCAGCAGCTCCGGACACTACTCTGGAAACACCATATATTTT

abundance: .
v_gene: TRBV6-1
j_gene: TRBJ1-2
d_gene: .
CDR3aa: CASRLREGSRGYTF
CDR3nt: TGTGCCAGCAGACTACGGGAAGGCTCTAGGGGCTACACCTTC

abundance: few
v_gene: TRBV30
j_gene: TRBJ2-7
d_gene: TRBD2
CDR3aa: CAWSIAGGLEQYF
CDR3nt: TGTGCCTGGAGTATAGCGGGGGGTCTCGAGCAGTACTTC

abundance: .
v_gene: TRBV19
j_gene: TRBJ1-5
d_gene: .
CDR3aa: CASSSTRNQPQHF
CDR3nt: TGTGCCAGTAGCTCCACCCGCAATCAGCCCCAGCATTTT

abundance: .
v_gene: TRBV12-3/TRBV12-4
j_gene: TRBJ2-3
d_gene: TRBD2
CDR3aa: CASKLAGAGDTQYF
CDR3nt: TGTGCCAGCAAACTAGCGGGAGCAGGAGATACGCAGTATTTT

abundance: .
v_gene: TRBV18
j_gene: TRBJ2-1
d_gene: .
CDR3aa: CASSERSDEQFF
CDR3nt: TGTGCCAGCTCAGAGAGATCGGATGAGCAGTTCTTC

abundance: .
v_gene: TRBV9
j_gene: TRBJ2-7
d_gene: .
CDR3aa: CASSTLARAYEQYF
CDR3nt: TGTGCCAGCAGCACTCTAGCGAGAGCCTACGAGCAGTACTTC

abundance: .
v_gene: TRBV7-2
j_gene: TRBJ1-1
d_gene: TRBD1
CDR3aa: CASSKGQGSGNTEAFF
CDR3nt: TGTGCCAGCAGCAAGGGACAGGGGTCGGGAAACACTGAAGCTTTCTTT

abundance: .
v_gene: TRBV12-3/TRBV12-4
j_gene: TRBJ2-1
d_gene: TRBD2
CDR3aa: CASSPPWEGFNEQFF
CDR3nt: TGTGCCAGCAGTCCCCCGTGGGAGGGGTTCAATGAGCAGTTCTTC

abundance: .
v_gene: TRBV7-9
j_gene: TRBJ1-3
d_gene: TRBD1
CDR3aa: CASSAMTGAGNTIYF
CDR3nt: TGTGCCAGCAGCGCGATGACAGGGGCTGGAAACACCATATATTTT

abundance: .
v_gene: TRBV10-3
j_gene: TRBJ2-7
d_gene: TRBD2
CDR3aa: CAISPGGSGSYEQYF
CDR3nt: TGTGCCATCAGCCCCGGGGGGAGCGGGTCCTACGAGCAGTACTTC

abundance: .
v_gene: TRBV6-1
j_gene: TRBJ1-6
d_gene: TRBD1
CDR3aa: CASSSRGQFGSPLHF
CDR3nt: TGTGCCAGCAGCTCCAGGGGGCAATTCGGGTCACCCCTCCACTTT

abundance: few
v_gene: TRBV15
j_gene: TRBJ1-2
d_gene: .
CDR3aa: CATSRDQGRYGYTF
CDR3nt: TGTGCCACCAGCAGAGATCAGGGGCGGTATGGCTACACCTTC

abundance: .
v_gene: TRBV2
j_gene: TRBJ1-1
d_gene: .
CDR3aa: CTSELDRLAEAFF
CDR3nt: TGTACCAGCGAGCTCGACAGGTTGGCTGAAGCTTTCTTT

abundance: .
v_gene: TRBV2
j_gene: TRBJ2-1
d_gene: .
CDR3aa: CASSGHNEQFF
CDR3nt: TGTGCCAGCAGTGGACACAATGAGCAGTTCTTC

abundance: few
v_gene: TRBV7-8
j_gene: TRBJ2-7
d_gene: TRBD1
CDR3aa: CASRPRDRVYEQYF
CDR3nt: TGTGCCAGCAGGCCCCGGGACAGGGTCTACGAGCAGTACTTC

abundance: few
v_gene: TRBV19
j_gene: TRBJ1-2
d_gene: TRBD1
CDR3aa: CASSRRQGPSDGYTF
CDR3nt: TGTGCCAGTAGTCGCCGACAGGGGCCTTCGGATGGCTACACCTTC

abundance: few
v_gene: TRBV6-1
j_gene: TRBJ2-7
d_gene: TRBD1
CDR3aa: CASSPEAGTVPSEQYF
CDR3nt: TGTGCCAGCAGCCCTGAGGCCGGGACAGTGCCTTCCGAGCAGTACTTC

abundance: .
v_gene: TRBV5-1
j_gene: TRBJ2-3
d_gene: TRBD2
CDR3aa: CASSLGAGGWADTQYF
CDR3nt: TGCGCCAGCAGCTTGGGCGCGGGAGGGTGGGCAGATACGCAGTATTTT

abundance: .
v_gene: TRBV15
j_gene: TRBJ2-2
d_gene: .
CDR3aa: CATSKVPPNTGELFF
CDR3nt: TGTGCCACCAGCAAGGTACCCCCGAACACCGGGGAGCTGTTTTTT

abundance: few
v_gene: TRBV6-4
j_gene: TRBJ2-1
d_gene: .
CDR3aa: CASSPDYLNNEQFF
CDR3nt: TGTGCCAGCAGCCCCGACTATCTTAACAATGAGCAGTTCTTC

abundance: .
v_gene: TRBV11-3
j_gene: TRBJ1-1
d_gene: TRBD1
CDR3aa: CASSLGQGAQGVTFF
CDR3nt: TGTGCCAGCAGCTTAGGACAGGGGGCCCAAGGAGTGACTTTCTTT

abundance: few
v_gene: TRBV10-3
j_gene: TRBJ1-3
d_gene: .
CDR3aa: CAISSGVGNTIYF
CDR3nt: TGTGCCATCAGTTCGGGGGTCGGAAACACCATATATTTT

abundance: few
v_gene: TRBV27
j_gene: TRBJ1-2
d_gene: TRBD1
CDR3aa: CASSWTGRDGYTF
CDR3nt: TGTGCCAGCAGTTGGACAGGGAGGGATGGCTACACCTTC

abundance: .
v_gene: TRBV5-5
j_gene: TRBJ1-2
d_gene: .
CDR3aa: CASSLSTGPYGYTF
CDR3nt: TGTGCCAGCAGCTTGAGTACAGGGCCCTATGGCTACACCTTC

abundance: .
v_gene: TRBV6-5
j_gene: TRBJ2-7
d_gene: TRBD2
CDR3aa: CASSYSNRLAGVYEQYF
CDR3nt: TGTGCCAGCAGTTACTCGAATAGGTTAGCGGGAGTCTACGAGCAGTACTTC

abundance: .
v_gene: TRBV6-2/TRBV6-3
j_gene: TRBJ1-5
d_gene: .
CDR3aa: CASGSVEPQHF
CDR3nt: TGTGCCAGCGGGTCTGTCGAGCCCCAGCATTTT

abundance: few
v_gene: TRBV4-1
j_gene: TRBJ2-5
d_gene: TRBD2
CDR3aa: CASSQRGLAGLQETQYF
CDR3nt: TGCGCCAGCAGCCAACGCGGGCTAGCGGGCCTGCAAGAGACCCAGTACTTC

abundance: .
v_gene: TRBV28
j_gene: TRBJ1-1
d_gene: .
CDR3aa: CASRRGRTEAFF
CDR3nt: TGTGCCAGCAGGAGGGGAAGGACTGAAGCTTTCTTT

abundance: few
v_gene: TRBV7-9
j_gene: TRBJ2-1
d_gene: TRBD2
CDR3aa: CASSPSGAYNEQFF
CDR3nt: TGTGCCAGCAGTCCTAGCGGGGCCTACAATGAGCAGTTCTTC

abundance: .
v_gene: TRBV29-1
j_gene: TRBJ1-5
d_gene: .
CDR3aa: CSVGQRNQPQHF
CDR3nt: TGCAGCGTTGGACAGAGAAATCAGCCCCAGCATTTT

abundance: few
v_gene: TRBV11-2
j_gene: TRBJ1-2
d_gene: .
CDR3aa: CASSLAGYGYTF
CDR3nt: TGTGCCAGCAGCTTAGCAGGCTATGGCTACACCTTC

abundance: .
v_gene: TRBV20-1
j_gene: TRBJ2-5
d_gene: TRBD2
CDR3aa: CSAARVELAGALGPETQYF
CDR3nt: TGCAGTGCTGCCCGCGTAGAACTAGCGGGGGCCCTTGGGCCGGAGACCCAGTACTTC

abundance: .
v_gene: TRBV7-2
j_gene: TRBJ2-7
d_gene: .
CDR3aa: CASSLGTFTGEQYF
CDR3nt: TGTGCCAGCAGCTTAGGGACCTTCACAGGGGAGCAGTACTTC

abundance: .
v_gene: TRBV21-1
j_gene: TRBJ2-3
d_gene: .
CDR3aa: CASSNGGRGWNTQYF
CDR3nt: TGTGCCAGCAGCAATGGGGGGCGGGGATGGAATACGCAGTATTTT

abundance: .
v_gene: TRBV10-3
j_gene: TRBJ1-2
d_gene: .
CDR3aa: CAISESPVPQSVLGYGYTF
CDR3nt: TGTGCCATCAGTGAGTCGCCCGTTCCTCAAAGTGTTCTCGGGTATGGCTACACCTTC

abundance: .
v_gene: TRBV19
j_gene: TRBJ2-2
d_gene: TRBD2
CDR3aa: CASSPGLAGGLLFF
CDR3nt: TGTGCCAGTAGCCCGGGACTAGCGGGCGGGCTGCTGTTTTTT

abundance: .
v_gene: TRBV2
j_gene: TRBJ2-7
d_gene: .
CDR3aa: CASRAQGGSYEQYF
CDR3nt: TGTGCCAGCAGGGCTCAGGGGGGCTCCTACGAGCAGTACTTC

abundance: .
v_gene: TRBV11-3
j_gene: TRBJ2-7
d_gene: .
CDR3aa: CASSNGAVSSYEQYF
CDR3nt: TGTGCCAGCAGTAACGGGGCGGTGAGCTCCTACGAGCAGTACTTC

abundance: .
v_gene: TRBV19
j_gene: TRBJ2-5
d_gene: .
CDR3aa: CASSIDPETQYF
CDR3nt: TGTGCCAGTAGTATAGATCCGGAGACCCAGTACTTC

abundance: once
v_gene: TRBV5-5
j_gene: TRBJ1-1
d_gene: .
CDR3aa: CASSREGNTEAFF
CDR3nt: TGTGCCAGCAGCCGGGAGGGCAACACTGAAGCTTTCTTT

abundance: .
v_gene: TRBV15
j_gene: TRBJ1-4
d_gene: .
CDR3aa: CATSRGLISTNEKLFF
CDR3nt: TGTGCCACCAGCAGAGGTCTTATCTCAACTAATGAAAAACTGTTTTTT

abundance: few
v_gene: TRBV20-1
j_gene: TRBJ2-3
d_gene: TRBD1
CDR3aa: CSARPGTGSTDTQYF
CDR3nt: TGCAGTGCTAGACCCGGGACAGGGAGCACAGATACGCAGTATTTT

abundance: .
v_gene: TRBV6-1
j_gene: TRBJ2-3
d_gene: TRBD2
CDR3aa: CASRGGADTQYF
CDR3nt: TGTGCCAGCAGGGGGGGGGCAGATACGCAGTATTTT

abundance: .
v_gene: TRBV10-2
j_gene: TRBJ1-5
d_gene: .
CDR3aa: CASSVRGNSNQPQHF
CDR3nt: TGCGCCAGCAGTGTGCGAGGGAATAGCAATCAGCCCCAGCATTTT

abundance: .
v_gene: TRBV5-6
j_gene: TRBJ1-6
d_gene: .
CDR3aa: CASSLVPDNSPLHF
CDR3nt: TGTGCCAGCAGCTTGGTGCCAGATAATTCACCCCTCCACTTT

abundance: .
v_gene: TRBV11-2
j_gene: TRBJ2-1
d_gene: TRBD2
CDR3aa: CASSLGLAGADEQFF
CDR3nt: TGTGCCAGCAGCTTAGGTCTAGCGGGAGCCGATGAGCAGTTCTTC

abundance: .
v_gene: TRBV7-8
j_gene: TRBJ1-1
d_gene: .
CDR3aa: CASSFRDRLLTEAFF
CDR3nt: TGTGCCAGCAGCTTCAGAGACAGACTACTCACTGAAGCTTTCTTT

abundance: .
v_gene: TRBV30
j_gene: TRBJ1-4
d_gene: .
CDR3aa: CAWTPVRGGEKLFF
CDR3nt: TGTGCCTGGACCCCCGTCAGAGGAGGGGAAAAACTGTTTTTT

abundance: .
v_gene: TRBV15
j_gene: TRBJ1-2
d_gene: .
CDR3aa: CATSSPTEPYGYTF
CDR3nt: TGTGCCACCAGCAGCCCGACAGAGCCATATGGCTACACCTTC

abundance: .
v_gene: TRBV7-2
j_gene: TRBJ2-2
d_gene: TRBD2
CDR3aa: CASSSSGRTSEPFF
CDR3nt: TGTGCCAGCAGCTCTAGCGGGAGGACTTCGGAGCCGTTTTTT

abundance: .
v_gene: TRBV4-1
j_gene: TRBJ2-6
d_gene: TRBD1
CDR3aa: CASSQVTGDSGANVLTF
CDR3nt: TGCGCCAGCAGCCAAGTAACAGGGGACTCTGGGGCCAACGTCCTGACTTTC

abundance: few
v_gene: TRBV6-2/TRBV6-3
j_gene: TRBJ1-2
d_gene: TRBD1
CDR3aa: CASSLGTGDYYGYTF
CDR3nt: TGTGCCAGCAGTTTGGGGACAGGGGATTATTACGGCTACACCTTC